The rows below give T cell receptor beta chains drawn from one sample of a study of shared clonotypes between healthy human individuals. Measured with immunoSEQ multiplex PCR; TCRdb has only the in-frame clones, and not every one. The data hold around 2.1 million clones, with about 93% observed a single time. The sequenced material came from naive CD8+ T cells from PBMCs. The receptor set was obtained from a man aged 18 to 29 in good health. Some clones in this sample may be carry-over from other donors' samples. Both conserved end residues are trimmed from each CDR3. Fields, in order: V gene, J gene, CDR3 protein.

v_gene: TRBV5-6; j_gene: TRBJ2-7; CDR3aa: ASSFQNYEQY
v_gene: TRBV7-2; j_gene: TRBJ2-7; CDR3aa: ASSLVSLAGSYEQY
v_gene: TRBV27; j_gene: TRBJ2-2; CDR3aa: ASSGGGTGELF
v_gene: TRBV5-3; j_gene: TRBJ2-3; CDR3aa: ARSLTGRSTDTQY
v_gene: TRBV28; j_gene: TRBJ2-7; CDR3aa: ASSFIRGYEQY
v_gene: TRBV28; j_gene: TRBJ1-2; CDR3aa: ASSGGYGYT
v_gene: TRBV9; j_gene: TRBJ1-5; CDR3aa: ASSRQGGQPQH
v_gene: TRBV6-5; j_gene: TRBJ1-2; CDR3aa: ASSPGQSRAYGYT
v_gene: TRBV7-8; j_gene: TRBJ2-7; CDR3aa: ASSSKVRAKSYEQY
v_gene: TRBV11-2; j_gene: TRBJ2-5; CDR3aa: ASSPRTGPEQY
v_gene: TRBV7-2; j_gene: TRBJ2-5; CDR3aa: ASSLWRKETQY
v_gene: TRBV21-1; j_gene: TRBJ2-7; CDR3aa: ASSKVPANHGAYEQY